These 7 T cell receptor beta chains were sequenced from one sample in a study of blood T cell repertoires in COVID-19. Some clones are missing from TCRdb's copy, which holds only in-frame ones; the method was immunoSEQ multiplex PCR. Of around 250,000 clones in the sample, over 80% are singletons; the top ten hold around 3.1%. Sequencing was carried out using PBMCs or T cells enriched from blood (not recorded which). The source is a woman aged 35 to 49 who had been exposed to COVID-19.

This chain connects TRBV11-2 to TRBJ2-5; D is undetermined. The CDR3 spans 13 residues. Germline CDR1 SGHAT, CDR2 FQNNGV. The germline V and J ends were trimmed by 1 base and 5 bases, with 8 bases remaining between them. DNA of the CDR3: TGTGCCAGCAGCTTAGCCGTCCGTGAGACCCAGTACTTC. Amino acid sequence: CASSLAVRETQYF.

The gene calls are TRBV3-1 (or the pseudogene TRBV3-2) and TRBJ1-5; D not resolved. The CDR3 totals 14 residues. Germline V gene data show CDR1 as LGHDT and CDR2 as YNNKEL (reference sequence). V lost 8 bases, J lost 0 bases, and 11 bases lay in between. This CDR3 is CASAASHSNQPQHF. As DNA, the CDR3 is TGTGCCAGCGCGGCTTCCCATAGCAATCAGCCCCAGCATTTT.

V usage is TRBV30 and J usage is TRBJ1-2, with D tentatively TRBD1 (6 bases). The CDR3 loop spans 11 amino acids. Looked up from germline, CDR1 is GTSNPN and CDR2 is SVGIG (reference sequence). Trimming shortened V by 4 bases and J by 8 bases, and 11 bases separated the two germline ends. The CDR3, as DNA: TGTGCCTGGATCAGGGGTGAGGGCTACACCTTC. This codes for CAWIRGEGYTF.

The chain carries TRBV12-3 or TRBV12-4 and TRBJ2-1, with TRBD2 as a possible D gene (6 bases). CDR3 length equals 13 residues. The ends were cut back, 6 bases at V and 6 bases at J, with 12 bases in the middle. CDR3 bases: TGTGCCAGCAGCGCCTCTAGCGTCAATGAGCAGTTCTTC. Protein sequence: CASSASSVNEQFF.

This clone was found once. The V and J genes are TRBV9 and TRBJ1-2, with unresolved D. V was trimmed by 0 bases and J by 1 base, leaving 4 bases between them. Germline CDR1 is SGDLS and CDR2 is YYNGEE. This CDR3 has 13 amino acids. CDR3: CASSVEHNYGYTF. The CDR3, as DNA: TGTGCCAGCAGCGTAGAACATAACTATGGCTACACCTTC. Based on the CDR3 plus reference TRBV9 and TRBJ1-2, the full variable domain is DSGVTQTPKHLITATGQRVTLRCSPRSGDLSVYWYQQSLDQGLQFLIQYYNGEERAKGNILERFSAQQFPDLHSELNLSSLELGDSALYFCASSVEHNYGYTFGSGTRLTVV.

This CDR3 is CASSLGGGGLFGNQPQHF. The CDR3 coding sequence is TGTGCCAGCAGCTTAGGAGGGGGGGGGCTCTTTGGCAATCAGCCCCAGCATTTT. This chain uses TRBV7-9 with TRBJ1-5; D possibly corresponds to TRBD1 (6 bases). The CDR3 is 18 amino acids. Trimming pared 1 base from V and 2 bases from J, leaving 18 bases between. The germline V gene has CDR1 SEHNR and CDR2 FQNEAQ (reference sequence).

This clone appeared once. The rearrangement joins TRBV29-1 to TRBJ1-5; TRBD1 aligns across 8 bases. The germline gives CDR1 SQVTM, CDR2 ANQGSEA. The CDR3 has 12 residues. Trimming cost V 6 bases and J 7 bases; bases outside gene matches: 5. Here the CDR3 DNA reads TGCAGCGTGAGAGGACAGGGCCAGCCCCAGCATTTT. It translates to CSVRGQGQPQHF.